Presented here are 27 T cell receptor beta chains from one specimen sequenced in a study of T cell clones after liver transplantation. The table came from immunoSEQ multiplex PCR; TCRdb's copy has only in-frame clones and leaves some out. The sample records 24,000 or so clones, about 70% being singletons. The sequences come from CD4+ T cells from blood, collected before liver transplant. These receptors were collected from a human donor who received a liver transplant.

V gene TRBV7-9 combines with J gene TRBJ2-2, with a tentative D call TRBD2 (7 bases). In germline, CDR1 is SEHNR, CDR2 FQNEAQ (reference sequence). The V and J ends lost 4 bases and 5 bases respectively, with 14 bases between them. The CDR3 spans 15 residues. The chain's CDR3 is CASSSRGQGTGELFF. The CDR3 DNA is TGTGCCAGCAGCTCGCGGGGGCAGGGTACCGGGGAGCTGTTTTTT.

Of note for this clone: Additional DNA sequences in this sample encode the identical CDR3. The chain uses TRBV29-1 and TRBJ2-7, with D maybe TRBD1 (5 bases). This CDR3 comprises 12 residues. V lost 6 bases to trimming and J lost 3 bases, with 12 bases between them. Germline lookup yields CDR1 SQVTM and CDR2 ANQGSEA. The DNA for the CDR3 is TGCAGCGTACAGGTGGGATTCTACGAGCAGTACTTC. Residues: CSVQVGFYEQYF.

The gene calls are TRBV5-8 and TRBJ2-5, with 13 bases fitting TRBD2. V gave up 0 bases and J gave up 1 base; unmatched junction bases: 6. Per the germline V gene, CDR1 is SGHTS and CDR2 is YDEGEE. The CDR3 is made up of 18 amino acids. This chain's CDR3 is CASSLGATSGGSQETQYF. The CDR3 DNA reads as TGTGCCAGCAGCTTGGGGGCGACTAGCGGGGGGTCCCAAGAGACCCAGTACTTC.

CDR3 coding DNA: TGTGCCAGCAGTGAAGGGGTTATACTCTCCTACGAGCAGTACGTC. It encodes CASSEGVILSYEQYV. The chain employs TRBV6-4 and TRBJ2-7; D possibly corresponds to TRBD1 (5 bases). The CDR3 is made up of 15 amino acids. The germline V gene has CDR1 MRHNA and CDR2 SNTAGT. Trimming cost V 3 bases and J 0 bases, with 12 bases left between them.

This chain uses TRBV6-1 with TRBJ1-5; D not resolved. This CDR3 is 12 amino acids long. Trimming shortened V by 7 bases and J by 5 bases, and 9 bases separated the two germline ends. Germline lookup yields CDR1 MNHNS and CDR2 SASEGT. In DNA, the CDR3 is TGTGCCAGCAAGTTCGCGGATCAGCCCCAGCATTTT. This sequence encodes CASKFADQPQHF.

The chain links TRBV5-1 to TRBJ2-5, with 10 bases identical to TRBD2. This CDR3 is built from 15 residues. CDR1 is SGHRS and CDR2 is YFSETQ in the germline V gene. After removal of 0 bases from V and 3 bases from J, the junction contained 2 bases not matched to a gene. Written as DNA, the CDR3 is TGCGCCAGCAGCTTGGGACTAGCGGGCAAAGAGACCCAGTACTTC. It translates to CASSLGLAGKETQYF.

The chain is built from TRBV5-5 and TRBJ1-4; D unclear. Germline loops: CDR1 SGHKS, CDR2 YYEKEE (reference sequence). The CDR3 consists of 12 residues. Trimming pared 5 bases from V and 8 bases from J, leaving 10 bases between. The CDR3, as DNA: TGTGCCAGCAGTACGGAAGGAGAAAAACTGTTTTTT. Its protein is CASSTEGEKLFF.

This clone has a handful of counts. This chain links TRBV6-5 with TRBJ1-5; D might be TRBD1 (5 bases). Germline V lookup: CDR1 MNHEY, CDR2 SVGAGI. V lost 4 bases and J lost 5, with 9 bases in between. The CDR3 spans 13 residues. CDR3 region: CASSSEGDQPQHF. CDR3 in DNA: TGTGCCAGCAGTTCTGAAGGGGATCAGCCCCAGCATTTT.

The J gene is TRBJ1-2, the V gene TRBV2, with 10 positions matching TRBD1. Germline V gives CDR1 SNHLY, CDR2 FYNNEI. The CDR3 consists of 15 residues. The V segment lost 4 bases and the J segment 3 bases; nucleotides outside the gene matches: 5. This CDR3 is CASSARTGGDYGYTF. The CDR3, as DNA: TGTGCCAGCAGTGCCCGGACAGGGGGGGACTATGGCTACACCTTC.

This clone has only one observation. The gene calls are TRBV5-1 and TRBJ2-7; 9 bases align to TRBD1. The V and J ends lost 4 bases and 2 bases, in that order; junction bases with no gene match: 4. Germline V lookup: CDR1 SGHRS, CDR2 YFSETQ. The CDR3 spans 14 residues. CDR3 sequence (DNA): TGCGCCAGCAGCATCCGGGACAGGGCCTACGAGCAGTACTTC. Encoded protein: CASSIRDRAYEQYF.

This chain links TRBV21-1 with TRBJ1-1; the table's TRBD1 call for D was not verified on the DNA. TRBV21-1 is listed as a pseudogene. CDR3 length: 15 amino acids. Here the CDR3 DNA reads TGTGCCAGCAGCAAAGTTGGCAGGGGGCGGTCTGAAGCTTTCTTT. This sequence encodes CASSKVGRGRSEAFF.

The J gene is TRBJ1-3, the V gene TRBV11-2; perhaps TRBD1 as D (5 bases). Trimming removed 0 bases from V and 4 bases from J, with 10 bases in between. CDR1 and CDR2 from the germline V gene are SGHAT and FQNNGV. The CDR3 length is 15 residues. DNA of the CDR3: TGTGCCAGCAGCTTAGATCTTGACAGCGGAAACACCATATATTTT. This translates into CASSLDLDSGNTIYF.

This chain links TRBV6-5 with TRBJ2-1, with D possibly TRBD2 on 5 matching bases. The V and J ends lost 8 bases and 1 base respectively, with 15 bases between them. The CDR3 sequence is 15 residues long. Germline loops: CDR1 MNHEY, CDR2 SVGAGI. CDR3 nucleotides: TGTGCCAGCGGACTGCCTAAATCGTCCTACAATGAGCAGTTCTTC. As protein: CASGLPKSSYNEQFF.

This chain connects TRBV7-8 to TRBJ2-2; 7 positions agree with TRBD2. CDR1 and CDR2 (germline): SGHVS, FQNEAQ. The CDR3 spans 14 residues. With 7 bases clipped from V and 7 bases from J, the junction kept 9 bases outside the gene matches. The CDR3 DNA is TGTGCCAGCACACTGGGGAGGGTGGTCGGGGAGCTGTTTTTT. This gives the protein CASTLGRVVGELFF.

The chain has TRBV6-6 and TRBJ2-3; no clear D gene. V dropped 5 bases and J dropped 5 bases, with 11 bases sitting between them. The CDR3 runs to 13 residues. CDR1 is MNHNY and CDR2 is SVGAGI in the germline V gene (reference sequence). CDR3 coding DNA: TGTGCCAGCAGTCGGCAACTGCTAGATACGCAGTATTTT. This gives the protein CASSRQLLDTQYF.

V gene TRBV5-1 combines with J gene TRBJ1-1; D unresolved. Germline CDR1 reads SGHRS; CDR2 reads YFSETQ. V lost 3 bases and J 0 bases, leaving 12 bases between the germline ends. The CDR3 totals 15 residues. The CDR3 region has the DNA TGCGCCAGCAGCTCAACAGTCGAGATGAACACTGAAGCTTTCTTT. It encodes CASSSTVEMNTEAFF.

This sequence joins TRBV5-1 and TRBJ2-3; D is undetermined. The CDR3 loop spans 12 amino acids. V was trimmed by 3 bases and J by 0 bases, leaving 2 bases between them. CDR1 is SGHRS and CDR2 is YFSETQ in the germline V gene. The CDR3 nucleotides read TGCGCCAGCAGCTCTAGCACAGATACGCAGTATTTT. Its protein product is CASSSSTDTQYF.

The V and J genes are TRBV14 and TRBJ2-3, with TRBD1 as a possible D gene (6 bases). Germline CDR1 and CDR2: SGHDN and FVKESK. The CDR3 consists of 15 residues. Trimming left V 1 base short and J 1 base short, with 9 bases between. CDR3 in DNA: TGTGCCAGCAGCCAAGGCAACAGGGGCACAGATACGCAGTATTTT. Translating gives CASSQGNRGTDTQYF.

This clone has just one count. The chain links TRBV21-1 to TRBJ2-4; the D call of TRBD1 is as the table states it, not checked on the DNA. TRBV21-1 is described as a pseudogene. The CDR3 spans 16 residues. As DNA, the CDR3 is TGTGCCAGCAGCAAAAGCCCTGGGGGCGGCAAAAACATTCAGTACTTC. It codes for CASSKSPGGGKNIQYF.

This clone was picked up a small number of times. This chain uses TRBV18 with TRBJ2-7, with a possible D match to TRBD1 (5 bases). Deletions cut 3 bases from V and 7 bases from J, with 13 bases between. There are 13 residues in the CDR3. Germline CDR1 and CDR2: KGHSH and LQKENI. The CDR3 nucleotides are TGTGCCAGCTCACCTGAAGGGGTGGGAGAGCAGTACTTC. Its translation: CASSPEGVGEQYF.

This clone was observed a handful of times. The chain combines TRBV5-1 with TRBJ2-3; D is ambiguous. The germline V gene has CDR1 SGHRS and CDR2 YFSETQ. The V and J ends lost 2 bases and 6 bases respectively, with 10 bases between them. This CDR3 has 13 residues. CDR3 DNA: TGCGCCAGCAGCTTCCCGGGCGAGGATACGCAGTATTTT. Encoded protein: CASSFPGEDTQYF.

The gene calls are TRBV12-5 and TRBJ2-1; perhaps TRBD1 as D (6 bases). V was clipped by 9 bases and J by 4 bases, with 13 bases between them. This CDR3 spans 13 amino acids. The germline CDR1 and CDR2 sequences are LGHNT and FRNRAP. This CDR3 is CASRAGAYNEQFF. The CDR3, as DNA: TGTGCTAGCAGGGCAGGGGCGTACAATGAGCAGTTCTTC.

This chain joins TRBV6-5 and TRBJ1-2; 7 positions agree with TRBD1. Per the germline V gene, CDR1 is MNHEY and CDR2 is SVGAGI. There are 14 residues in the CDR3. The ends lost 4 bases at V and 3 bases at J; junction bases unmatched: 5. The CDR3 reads CASSSTGQDYGYTF. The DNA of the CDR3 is TGTGCCAGCAGTTCAACAGGACAGGACTATGGCTACACCTTC.

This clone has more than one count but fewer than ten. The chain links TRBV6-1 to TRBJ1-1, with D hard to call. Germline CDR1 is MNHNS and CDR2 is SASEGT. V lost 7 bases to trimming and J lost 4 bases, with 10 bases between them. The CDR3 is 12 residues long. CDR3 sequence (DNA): TGTGCCAGCACGGGCAGCGCCACTGAAGCTTTCTTT. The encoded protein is CASTGSATEAFF.

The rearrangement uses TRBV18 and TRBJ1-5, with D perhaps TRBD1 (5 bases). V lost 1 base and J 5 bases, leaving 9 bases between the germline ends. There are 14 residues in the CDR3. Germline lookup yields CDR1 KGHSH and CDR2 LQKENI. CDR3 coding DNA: TGTGCCAGCTCACCACAAGGCAGGGATCAGCCCCAGCATTTT. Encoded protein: CASSPQGRDQPQHF.

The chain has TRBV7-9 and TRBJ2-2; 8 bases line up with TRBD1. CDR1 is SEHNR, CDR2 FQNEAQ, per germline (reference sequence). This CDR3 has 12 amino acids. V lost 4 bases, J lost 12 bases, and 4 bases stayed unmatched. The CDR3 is CASSYGQGQLFF. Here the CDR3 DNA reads TGTGCCAGCAGCTACGGACAGGGCCAGCTGTTTTTT.

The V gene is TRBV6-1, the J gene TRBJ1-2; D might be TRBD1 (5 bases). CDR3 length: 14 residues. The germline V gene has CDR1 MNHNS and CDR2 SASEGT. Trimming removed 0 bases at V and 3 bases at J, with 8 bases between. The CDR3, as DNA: TGTGCCAGCAGTGAAGCGCAAGGGGACTATGGCTACACCTTC. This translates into CASSEAQGDYGYTF.